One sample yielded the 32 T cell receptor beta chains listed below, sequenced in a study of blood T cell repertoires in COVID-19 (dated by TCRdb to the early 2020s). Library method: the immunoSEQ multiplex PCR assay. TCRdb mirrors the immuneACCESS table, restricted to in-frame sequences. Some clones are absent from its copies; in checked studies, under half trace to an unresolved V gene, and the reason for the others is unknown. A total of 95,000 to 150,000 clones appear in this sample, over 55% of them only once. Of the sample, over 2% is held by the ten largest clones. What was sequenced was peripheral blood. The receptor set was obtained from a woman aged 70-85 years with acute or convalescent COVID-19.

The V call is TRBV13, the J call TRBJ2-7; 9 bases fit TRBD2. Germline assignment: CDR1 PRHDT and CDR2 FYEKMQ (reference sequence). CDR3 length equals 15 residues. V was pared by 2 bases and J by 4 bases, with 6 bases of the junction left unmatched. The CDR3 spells CASSLRASGTYEQYF. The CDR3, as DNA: TGTGCCAGCAGCTTACGCGCTAGCGGGACGTACGAGCAGTACTTC.

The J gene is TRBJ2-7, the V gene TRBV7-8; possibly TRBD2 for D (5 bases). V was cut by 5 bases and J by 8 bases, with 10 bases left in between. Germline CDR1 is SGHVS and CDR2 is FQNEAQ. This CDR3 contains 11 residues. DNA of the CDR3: TGTGCCAGCAGCCTCGGACTCCAGCAGTACTTC. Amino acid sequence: CASSLGLQQYF.

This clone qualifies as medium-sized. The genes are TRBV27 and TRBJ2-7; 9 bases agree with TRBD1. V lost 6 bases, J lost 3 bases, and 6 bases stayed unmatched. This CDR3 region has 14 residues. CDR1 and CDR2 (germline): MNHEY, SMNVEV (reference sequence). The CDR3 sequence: CASRPGQGVYEQYF. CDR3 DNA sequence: TGTGCCAGCAGACCGGGACAGGGAGTCTACGAGCAGTACTTC.

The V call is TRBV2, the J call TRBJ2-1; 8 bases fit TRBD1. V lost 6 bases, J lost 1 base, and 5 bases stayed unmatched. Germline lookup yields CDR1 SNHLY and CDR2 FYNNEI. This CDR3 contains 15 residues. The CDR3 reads CASSQTGVSYNEQFF. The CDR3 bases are TGTGCCAGCAGCCAGACAGGGGTTTCCTACAATGAGCAGTTCTTC.

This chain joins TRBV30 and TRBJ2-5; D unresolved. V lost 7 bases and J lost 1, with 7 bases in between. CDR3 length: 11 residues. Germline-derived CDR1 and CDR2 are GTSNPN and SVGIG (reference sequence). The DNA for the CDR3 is TGTGCCTACAGCTTCCAAGAGACCCAGTACTTC. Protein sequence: CAYSFQETQYF.

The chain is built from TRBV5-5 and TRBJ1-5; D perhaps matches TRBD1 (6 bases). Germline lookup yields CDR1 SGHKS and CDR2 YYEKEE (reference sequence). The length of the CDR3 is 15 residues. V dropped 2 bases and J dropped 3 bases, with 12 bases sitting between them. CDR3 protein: CASSFRQGNNQPQHF. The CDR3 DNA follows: TGTGCCAGCAGCTTCAGGCAGGGGAACAATCAGCCCCAGCATTTT. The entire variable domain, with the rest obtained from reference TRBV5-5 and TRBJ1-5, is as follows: DAGVTQSPTHLIKTRGQQVTLRCSPISGHKSVSWYQQVLGQGPQFIFQYYEKEERGRGNFPDRFSARQFPNYSSELNVNALLLGDSALYLCASSFRQGNNQPQHFGDGTRLSIL.

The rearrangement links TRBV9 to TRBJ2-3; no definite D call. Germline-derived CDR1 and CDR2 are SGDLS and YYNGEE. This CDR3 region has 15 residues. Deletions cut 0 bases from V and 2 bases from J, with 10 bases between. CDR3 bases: TGTGCCAGCAGCGTAGTTGGCGGTCACACAGATACGCAGTATTTT. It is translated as CASSVVGGHTDTQYF.

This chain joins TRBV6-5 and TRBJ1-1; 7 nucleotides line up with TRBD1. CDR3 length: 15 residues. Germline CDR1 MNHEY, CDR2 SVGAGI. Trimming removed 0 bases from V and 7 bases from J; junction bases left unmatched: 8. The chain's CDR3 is CASSYSNTGDNEAFF. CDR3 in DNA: TGTGCCAGCAGTTACTCGAATACAGGGGACAATGAAGCTTTCTTT.

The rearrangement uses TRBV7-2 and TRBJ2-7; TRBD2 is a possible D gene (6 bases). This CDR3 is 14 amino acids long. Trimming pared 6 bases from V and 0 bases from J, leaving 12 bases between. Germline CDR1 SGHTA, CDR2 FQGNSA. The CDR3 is CASRRDLPSYEQYF. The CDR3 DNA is TGTGCCAGCAGGAGGGACTTACCCTCCTACGAGCAGTACTTC.

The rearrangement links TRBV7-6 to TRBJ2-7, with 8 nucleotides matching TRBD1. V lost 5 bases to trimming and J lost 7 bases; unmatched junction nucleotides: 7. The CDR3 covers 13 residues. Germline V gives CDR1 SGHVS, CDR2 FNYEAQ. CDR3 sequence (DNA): TGTGCCAGCAGCACACAGGGGGGTGAAGAGCAGTACTTC. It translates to CASSTQGGEEQYF. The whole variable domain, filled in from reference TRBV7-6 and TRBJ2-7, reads GAGVSQSPRYKVTKRGQDVALRCDPISGHVSLYWYRQALGQGPEFLTYFNYEAQQDKSGLPNDRFSAERPEGSISTLTIQRTEQRDSAMYRCASSTQGGEEQYFGPGTRLTVT.

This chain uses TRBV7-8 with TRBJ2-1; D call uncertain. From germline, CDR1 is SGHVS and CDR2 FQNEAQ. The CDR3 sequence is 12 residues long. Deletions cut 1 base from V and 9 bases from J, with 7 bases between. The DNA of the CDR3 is TGTGCCAGCAGCTTAGGAGGTGGTGAGCAGTTCTTC. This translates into CASSLGGGEQFF.

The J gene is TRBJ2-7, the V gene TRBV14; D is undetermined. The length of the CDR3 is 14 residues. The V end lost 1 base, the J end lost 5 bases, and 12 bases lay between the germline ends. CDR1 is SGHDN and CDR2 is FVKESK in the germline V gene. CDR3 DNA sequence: TGTGCCAGCAGCCAAGCTGGGCAGCAACACGAGCAGTACTTC. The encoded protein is CASSQAGQQHEQYF.

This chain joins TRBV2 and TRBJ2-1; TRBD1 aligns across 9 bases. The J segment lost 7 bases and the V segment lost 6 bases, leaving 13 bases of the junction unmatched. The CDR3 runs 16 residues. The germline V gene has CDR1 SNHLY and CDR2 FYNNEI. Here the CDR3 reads CASRVRTGASGNEQFF. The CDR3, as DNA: TGTGCCAGCAGGGTAAGGACAGGGGCCTCCGGGAATGAGCAGTTCTTC.

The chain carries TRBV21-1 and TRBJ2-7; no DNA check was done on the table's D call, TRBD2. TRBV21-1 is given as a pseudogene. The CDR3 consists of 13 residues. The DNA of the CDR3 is TGTGCCAGCAGCAAAGGGGAGTACTACGAGCAGTACTTC. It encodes CASSKGEYYEQYF.

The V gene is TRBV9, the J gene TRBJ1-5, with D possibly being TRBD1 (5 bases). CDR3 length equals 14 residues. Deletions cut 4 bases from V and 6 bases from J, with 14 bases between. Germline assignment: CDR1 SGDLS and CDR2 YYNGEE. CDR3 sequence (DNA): TGTGCCAGCAGCTTCGCCGACAGAGCTCAGCCCCAGCATTTT. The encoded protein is CASSFADRAQPQHF.

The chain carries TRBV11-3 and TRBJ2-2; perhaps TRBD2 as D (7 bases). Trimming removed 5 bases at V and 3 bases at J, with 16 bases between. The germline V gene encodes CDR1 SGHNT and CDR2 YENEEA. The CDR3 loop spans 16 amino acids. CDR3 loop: CASSPKGGGDTGELFF. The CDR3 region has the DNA TGTGCCAGCAGCCCCAAGGGCGGGGGCGACACCGGGGAGCTGTTTTTT.

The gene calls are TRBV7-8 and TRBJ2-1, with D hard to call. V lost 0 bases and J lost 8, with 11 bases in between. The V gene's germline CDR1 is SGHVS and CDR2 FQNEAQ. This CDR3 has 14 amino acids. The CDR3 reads CASSLALRGHEQFF. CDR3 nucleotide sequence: TGTGCCAGCAGCTTAGCGCTACGTGGGCATGAGCAGTTCTTC.

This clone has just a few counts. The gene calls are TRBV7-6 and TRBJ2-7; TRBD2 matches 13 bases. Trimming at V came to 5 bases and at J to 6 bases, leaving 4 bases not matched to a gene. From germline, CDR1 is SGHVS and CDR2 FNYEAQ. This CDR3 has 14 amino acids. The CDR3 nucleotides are TGTGCCAGCAGCGCCCGGACTAGCGGGAGCGAGCAGTACTTC. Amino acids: CASSARTSGSEQYF.

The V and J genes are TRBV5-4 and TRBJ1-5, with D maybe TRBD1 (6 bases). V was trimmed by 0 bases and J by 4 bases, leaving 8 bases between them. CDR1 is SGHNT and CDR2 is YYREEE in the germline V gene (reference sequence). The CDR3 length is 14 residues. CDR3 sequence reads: CASSLEQGNQPQHF. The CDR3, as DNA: TGTGCCAGCAGCTTGGAACAGGGTAATCAGCCCCAGCATTTT.

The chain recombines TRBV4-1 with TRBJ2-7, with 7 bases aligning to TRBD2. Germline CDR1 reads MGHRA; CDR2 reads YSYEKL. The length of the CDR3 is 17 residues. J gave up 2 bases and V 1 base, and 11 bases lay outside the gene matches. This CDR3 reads CASSQGLSTAGTYEQYF. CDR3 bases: TGCGCCAGCAGCCAAGGGTTATCGACAGCGGGAACCTACGAGCAGTACTTC.

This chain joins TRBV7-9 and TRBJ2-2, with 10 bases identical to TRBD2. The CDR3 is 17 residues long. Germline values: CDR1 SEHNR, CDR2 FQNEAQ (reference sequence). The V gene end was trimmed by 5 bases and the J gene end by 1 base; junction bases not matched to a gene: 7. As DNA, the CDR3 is TGTGCCAGCAGCCTGAGCGGGAGGGCCGAGAACACCGGGGAGCTGTTTTTT. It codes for CASSLSGRAENTGELFF. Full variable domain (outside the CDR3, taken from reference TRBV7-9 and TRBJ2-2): DTGVSQNPRHKITKRGQNVTFRCDPISEHNRLYWYRQTLGQGPEFLTYFQNEAQLEKSRLLSDRFSAERPKGSFSTLEIQRTEQGDSAMYLCASSLSGRAENTGELFFGEGSRLTVL.

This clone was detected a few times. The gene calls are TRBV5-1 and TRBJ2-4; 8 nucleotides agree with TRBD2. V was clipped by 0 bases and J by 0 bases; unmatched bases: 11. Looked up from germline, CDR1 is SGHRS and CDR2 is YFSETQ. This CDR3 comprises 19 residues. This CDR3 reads CASSLADSGIGVAKNIQYF. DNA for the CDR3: TGCGCCAGCAGCTTGGCTGATAGCGGGATTGGGGTAGCCAAAAACATTCAGTACTTC.

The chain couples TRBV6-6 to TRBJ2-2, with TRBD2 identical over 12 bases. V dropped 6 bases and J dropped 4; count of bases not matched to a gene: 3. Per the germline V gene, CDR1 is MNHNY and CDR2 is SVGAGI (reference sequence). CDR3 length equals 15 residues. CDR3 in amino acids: CASRRLAGVTGELFF. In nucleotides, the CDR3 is TGTGCCAGCAGGAGACTAGCGGGGGTCACCGGGGAGCTGTTTTTT.

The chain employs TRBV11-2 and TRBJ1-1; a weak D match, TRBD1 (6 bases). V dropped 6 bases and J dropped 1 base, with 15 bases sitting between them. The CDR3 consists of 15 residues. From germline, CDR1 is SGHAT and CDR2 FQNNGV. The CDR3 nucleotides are TGTGCCAGCAGACCGGACAGAGCATCGAACACTGAAGCTTTCTTT. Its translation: CASRPDRASNTEAFF.

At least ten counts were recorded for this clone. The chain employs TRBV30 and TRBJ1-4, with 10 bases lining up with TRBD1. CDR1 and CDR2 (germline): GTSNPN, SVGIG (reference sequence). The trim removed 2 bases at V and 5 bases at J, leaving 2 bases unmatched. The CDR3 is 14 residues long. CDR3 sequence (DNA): TGTGCCTGGAGTCGACAGGGGGCGAATGAAAAACTGTTTTTT. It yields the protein CAWSRQGANEKLFF.

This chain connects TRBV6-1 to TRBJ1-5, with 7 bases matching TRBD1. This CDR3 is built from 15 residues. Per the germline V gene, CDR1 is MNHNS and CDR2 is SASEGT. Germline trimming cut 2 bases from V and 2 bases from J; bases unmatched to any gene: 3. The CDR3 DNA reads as TGTGCCAGCAGTGAATACACAGGGGGCAATCAGCCCCAGCATTTT. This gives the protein CASSEYTGGNQPQHF.

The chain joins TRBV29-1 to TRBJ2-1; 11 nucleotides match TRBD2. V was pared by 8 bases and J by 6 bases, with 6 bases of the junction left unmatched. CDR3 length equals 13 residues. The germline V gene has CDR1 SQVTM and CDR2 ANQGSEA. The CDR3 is CSIHSGGANEQFF. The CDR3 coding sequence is TGCAGCATCCATAGCGGGGGGGCCAATGAGCAGTTCTTC.

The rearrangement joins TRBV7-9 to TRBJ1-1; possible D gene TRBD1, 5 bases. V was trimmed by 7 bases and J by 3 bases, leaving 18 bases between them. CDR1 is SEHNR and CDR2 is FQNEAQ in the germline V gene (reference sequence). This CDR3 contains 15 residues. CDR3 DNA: TGTGCCAGCACCACGGGGGGGTTTGCGGACACTGAAGCTTTCTTT. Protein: CASTTGGFADTEAFF. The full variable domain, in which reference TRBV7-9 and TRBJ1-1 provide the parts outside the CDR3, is DTGVSQNPRHKITKRGQNVTFRCDPISEHNRLYWYRQTLGQGPEFLTYFQNEAQLEKSRLLSDRFSAERPKGSFSTLEIQRTEQGDSAMYLCASTTGGFADTEAFFGQGTRLTVV.

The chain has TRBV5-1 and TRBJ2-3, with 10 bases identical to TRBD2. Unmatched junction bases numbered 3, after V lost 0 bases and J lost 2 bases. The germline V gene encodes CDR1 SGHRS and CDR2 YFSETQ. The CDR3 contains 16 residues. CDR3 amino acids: CASSLGLAGHTDTQYF. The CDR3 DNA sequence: TGCGCCAGCAGCTTGGGACTAGCGGGCCACACAGATACGCAGTATTTT.

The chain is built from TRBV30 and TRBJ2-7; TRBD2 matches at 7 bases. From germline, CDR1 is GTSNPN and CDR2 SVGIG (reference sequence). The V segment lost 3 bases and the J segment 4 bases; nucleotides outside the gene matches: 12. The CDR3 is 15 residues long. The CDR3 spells CAWSGRWGSTYEQYF. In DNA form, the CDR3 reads TGTGCCTGGAGCGGGAGGTGGGGGTCGACATACGAGCAGTACTTC.

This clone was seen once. The CDR3 protein is CATSDRDRGSNEQFF. The CDR3 DNA reads TGTGCCACCAGTGACCGGGACAGGGGATCGAATGAGCAGTTCTTC. The rearrangement joins TRBV24-1 to TRBJ2-1; 10 bases agree with TRBD1. With 4 bases clipped from V and 7 bases from J, the junction kept 6 bases outside the gene matches. This CDR3 spans 15 amino acids. Germline CDR1 is KGHDR and CDR2 is SFDVKD.

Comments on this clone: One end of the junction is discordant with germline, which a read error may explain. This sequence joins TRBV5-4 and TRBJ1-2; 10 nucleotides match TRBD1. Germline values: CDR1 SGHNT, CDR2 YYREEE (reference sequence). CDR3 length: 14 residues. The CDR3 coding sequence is TGTGCCAGCAGCTGGGGACAGGGGAACTTTGGCTACACCTTC. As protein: CASSWGQGNFGYTF.